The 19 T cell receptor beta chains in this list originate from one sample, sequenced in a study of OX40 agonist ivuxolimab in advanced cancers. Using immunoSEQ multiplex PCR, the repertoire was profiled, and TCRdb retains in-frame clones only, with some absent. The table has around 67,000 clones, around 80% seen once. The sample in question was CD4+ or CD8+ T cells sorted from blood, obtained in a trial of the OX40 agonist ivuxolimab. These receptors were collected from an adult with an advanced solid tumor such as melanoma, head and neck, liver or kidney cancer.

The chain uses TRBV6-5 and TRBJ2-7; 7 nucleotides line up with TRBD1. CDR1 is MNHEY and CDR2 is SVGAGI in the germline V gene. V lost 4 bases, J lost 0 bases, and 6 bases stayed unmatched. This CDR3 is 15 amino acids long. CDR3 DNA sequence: TGTGCCAGCAGTTTCGGGACAGCCGGCTCCTACGAGCAGTACTTC. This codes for CASSFGTAGSYEQYF.

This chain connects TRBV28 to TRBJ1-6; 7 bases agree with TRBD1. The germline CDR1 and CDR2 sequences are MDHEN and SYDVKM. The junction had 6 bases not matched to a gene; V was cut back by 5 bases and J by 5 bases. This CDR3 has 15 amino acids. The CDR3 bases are TGTGCCAGCAGTCCCATAGACAGGGATAATTCACCCCTCCACTTT. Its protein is CASSPIDRDNSPLHF. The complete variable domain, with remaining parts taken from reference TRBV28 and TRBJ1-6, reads DVKVTQSSRYLVKRTGEKVFLECVQDMDHENMFWYRQDPGLGLRLIYFSYDVKMKEKGDIPEGYSVSREKKERFSLILESASTNQTSMYLCASSPIDRDNSPLHFGNGTRLTVT.

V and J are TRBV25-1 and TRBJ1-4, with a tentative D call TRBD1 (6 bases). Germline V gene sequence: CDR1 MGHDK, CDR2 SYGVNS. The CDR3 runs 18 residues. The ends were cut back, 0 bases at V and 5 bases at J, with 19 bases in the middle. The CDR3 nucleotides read TGTGCCAGCAGTGAATATATAGGGCTCGGGGGCGGCAATGAAAAACTGTTTTTT. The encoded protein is CASSEYIGLGGGNEKLFF.

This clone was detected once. CDR3 region: CASSVTGSREQYF. CDR3 DNA: TGTGCCAGCAGCGTTACAGGCTCGCGCGAGCAGTACTTC. The chain couples TRBV9 to TRBJ2-7, with D tentatively TRBD1 (5 bases). The germline V gene encodes CDR1 SGDLS and CDR2 YYNGEE. Trimming cost V 2 bases and J 6 bases, with 12 bases left between them. The CDR3 loop spans 13 amino acids.

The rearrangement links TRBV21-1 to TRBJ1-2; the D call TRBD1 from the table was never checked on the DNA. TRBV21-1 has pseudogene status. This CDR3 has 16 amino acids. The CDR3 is CASSKKWDRVGYGYTF. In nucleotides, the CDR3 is TGTGCCAGCAGCAAGAAATGGGACAGGGTAGGCTATGGCTACACCTTC.

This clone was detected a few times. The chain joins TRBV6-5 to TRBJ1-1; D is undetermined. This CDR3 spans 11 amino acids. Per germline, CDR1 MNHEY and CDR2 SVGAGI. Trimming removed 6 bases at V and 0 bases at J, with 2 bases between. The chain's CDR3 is CASSMNTEAFF. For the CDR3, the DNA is TGTGCCAGCAGCATGAACACTGAAGCTTTCTTT.

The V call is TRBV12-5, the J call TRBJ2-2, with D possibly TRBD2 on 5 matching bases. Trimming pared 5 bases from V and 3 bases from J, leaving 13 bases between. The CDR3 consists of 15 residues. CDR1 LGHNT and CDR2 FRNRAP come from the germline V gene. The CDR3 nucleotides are TGTGCTAGTGGTCCCCCCGGGGTCGACACCGGGGAGCTGTTTTTT. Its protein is CASGPPGVDTGELFF.

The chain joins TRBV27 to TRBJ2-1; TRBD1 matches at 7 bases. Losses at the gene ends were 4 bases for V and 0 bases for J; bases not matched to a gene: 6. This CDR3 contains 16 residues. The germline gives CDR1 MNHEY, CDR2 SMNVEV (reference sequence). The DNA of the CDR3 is TGTGCCAGCAGTTCTGGGACAGTTTTCTCCTACAATGAGCAGTTCTTC. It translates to CASSSGTVFSYNEQFF.

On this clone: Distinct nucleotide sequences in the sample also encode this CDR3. DNA of the CDR3: TGTGCCAGCTCCCCGGACAGGGGTGGGAATCAGCCCCAGCATTTT. As protein: CASSPDRGGNQPQHF. V gene TRBV18 combines with J gene TRBJ1-5, with 9 bases aligning to TRBD1. The trim removed 6 bases at V and 4 bases at J, leaving 7 bases unmatched. The CDR3 totals 15 residues. The V gene's germline CDR1 is KGHSH and CDR2 LQKENI.

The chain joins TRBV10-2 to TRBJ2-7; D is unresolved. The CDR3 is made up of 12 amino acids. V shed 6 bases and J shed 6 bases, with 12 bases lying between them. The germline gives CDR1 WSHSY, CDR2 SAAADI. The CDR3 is CASRETSTEQYF. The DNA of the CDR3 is TGCGCCAGCAGGGAGACTTCCACCGAGCAGTACTTC.

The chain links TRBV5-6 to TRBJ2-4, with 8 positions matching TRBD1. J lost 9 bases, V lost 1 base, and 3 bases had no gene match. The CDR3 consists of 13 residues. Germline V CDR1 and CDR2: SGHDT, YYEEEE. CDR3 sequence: CASSLTDRGIQYF. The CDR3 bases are TGTGCCAGCAGCTTGACCGACAGGGGCATTCAGTACTTC.

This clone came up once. The DNA of the CDR3 is TGTGCCAGCAGCCCGGGGACTGTCGCAACTAATGAAAAACTGTTTTTT. Amino acid sequence: CASSPGTVATNEKLFF. This sequence joins TRBV5-4 and TRBJ1-4; the D gene is possibly TRBD1 (5 bases). This CDR3 has 16 residues. Between the trimmed V and J ends, which lost 4 bases and 0 bases, there was a span of 13 bases. Germline V gene lookup returns CDR1 SGHNT and CDR2 YYREEE (reference sequence).

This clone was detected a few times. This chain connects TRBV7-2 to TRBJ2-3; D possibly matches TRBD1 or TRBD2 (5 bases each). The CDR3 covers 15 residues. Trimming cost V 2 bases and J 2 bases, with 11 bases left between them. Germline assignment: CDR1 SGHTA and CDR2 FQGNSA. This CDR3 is CASSLQGESTDTQYF. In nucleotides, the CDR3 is TGTGCCAGCAGCTTACAGGGAGAATCCACAGATACGCAGTATTTT. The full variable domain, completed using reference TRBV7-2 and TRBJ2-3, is GAGVSQSPSNKVTEKGKDVELRCDPISGHTALYWYRQSLGQGLEFLIYFQGNSAPDKSGLPSDRFSAERTGGSVSTLTIQRTQQEDSAVYLCASSLQGESTDTQYFGPGTRLTVL.

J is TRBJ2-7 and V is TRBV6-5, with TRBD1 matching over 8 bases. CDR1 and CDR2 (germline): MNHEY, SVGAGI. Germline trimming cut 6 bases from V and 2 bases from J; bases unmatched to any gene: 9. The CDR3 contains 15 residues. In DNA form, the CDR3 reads TGTGCCAGCAGGACCCGGACAGGGAAAACCTACGAGCAGTACTTC. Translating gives CASRTRTGKTYEQYF.

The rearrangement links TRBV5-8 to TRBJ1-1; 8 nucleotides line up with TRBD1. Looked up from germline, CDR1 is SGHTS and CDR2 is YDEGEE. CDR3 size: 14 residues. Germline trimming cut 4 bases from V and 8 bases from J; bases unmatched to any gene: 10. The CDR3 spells CASSLGDRKGEAFF. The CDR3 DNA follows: TGTGCCAGCAGCCTCGGGGACAGGAAAGGGGAAGCTTTCTTT.

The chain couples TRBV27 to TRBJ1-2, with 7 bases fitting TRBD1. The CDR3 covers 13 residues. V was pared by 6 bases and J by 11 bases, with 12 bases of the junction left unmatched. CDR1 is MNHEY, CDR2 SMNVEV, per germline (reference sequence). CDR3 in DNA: TGTGCCAGCAGCCAACGCCCGACAGGGTGGTACACCTTC. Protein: CASSQRPTGWYTF.

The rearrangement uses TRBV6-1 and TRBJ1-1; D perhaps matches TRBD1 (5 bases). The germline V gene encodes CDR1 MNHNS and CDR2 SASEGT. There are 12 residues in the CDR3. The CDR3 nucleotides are TGTGGAACTGGGGGGGAATGGACTGAAGCTTTCTTT. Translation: CGTGGEWTEAFF.

The CDR3 DNA follows: TGTGCCAGCAGCTTAGCGAGGACCTACGAGCAGTACTTC. Protein: CASSLARTYEQYF. The rearrangement links TRBV11-3 to TRBJ2-7; D unclear. Germline CDR1 SGHNT, CDR2 YENEEA. The V and J ends lost 1 base and 2 bases respectively, with 6 bases between them. CDR3 length: 13 amino acids.

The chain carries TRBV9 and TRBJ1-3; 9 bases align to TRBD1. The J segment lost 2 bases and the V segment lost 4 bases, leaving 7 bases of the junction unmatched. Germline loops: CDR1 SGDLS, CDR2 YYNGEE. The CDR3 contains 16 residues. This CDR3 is CASSQGQGGAGNTIYF. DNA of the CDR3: TGTGCCAGCAGCCAGGGACAGGGAGGAGCTGGAAACACCATATATTTT.